The 32 T cell receptor beta chains reported below all come from one sample, sequenced in a study of cytomegalovirus exposure and HLA in healthy donors. PCR used 60 Vbeta primers and 13 Jbeta primers. Generated by immunoSEQ multiplex PCR, the TCRdb table keeps only in-frame clones and is missing some. This sample yields more than 95,000 clones, of which 60% to 75% are seen a single time; about 3.5% belongs to the top ten. The specimen was PBMCs. The source is a man between 60 and 75 years old in good health and CMV-seronegative.

The chain uses TRBV5-1 and TRBJ2-7; no reliable D call. The ends were cut back, 0 bases at V and 3 bases at J, with 7 bases in the middle. This CDR3 spans 13 amino acids. Germline CDR1 and CDR2: SGHRS and YFSETQ. This CDR3 reads CASSLASGYEQYF. The CDR3 nucleotides are TGCGCCAGCAGCTTGGCCTCGGGCTACGAGCAGTACTTC.

This clone was detected once. The chain employs TRBV28 and TRBJ1-2; 8 nucleotides match TRBD1. The V segment lost 5 bases and the J segment 12 bases; nucleotides outside the gene matches: 14. This CDR3 is 14 amino acids long. From germline, CDR1 is MDHEN and CDR2 SYDVKM. The DNA for the CDR3 is TGTGCCAGCAGTCTCCTAAGGCAGGGGGCAGGTCACACCTTC. Residues: CASSLLRQGAGHTF.

V is TRBV5-1 and J is TRBJ1-1; D uncertain. Germline V lookup: CDR1 SGHRS, CDR2 YFSETQ. V dropped 4 bases and J dropped 5 bases, with 12 bases sitting between them. The CDR3 loop spans 13 amino acids. The CDR3 sequence is CASSPTRETEAFF. The CDR3 DNA reads TGCGCCAGCAGCCCCACACGGGAAACTGAAGCTTTCTTT. Drawing the rest from reference TRBV5-1 and TRBJ1-1, the complete variable domain is KAGVTQTPRYLIKTRGQQVTLSCSPISGHRSVSWYQQTPGQGLQFLFEYFSETQRNKGNFPGRFSGRQFSNSRSEMNVSTLELGDSALYLCASSPTRETEAFFGQGTRLTVV.

The rearrangement joins TRBV7-2 to TRBJ2-7; 7 nucleotides align to TRBD2. This CDR3 is built from 15 residues. V dropped 5 bases and J dropped 4; count of bases not matched to a gene: 11. Germline CDR1 is SGHTA and CDR2 is FQGNSA. This chain's CDR3 is CASSPLREGGYEQYF. The CDR3, as DNA: TGTGCCAGCAGCCCCCTGAGGGAGGGCGGATACGAGCAGTACTTC.

The genes are TRBV5-5 and TRBJ2-5, with D perhaps TRBD1 (6 bases). Trimming removed 4 bases from V and 5 bases from J, with 15 bases in between. This CDR3 is 14 amino acids long. Germline CDR1 is SGHKS and CDR2 is YYEKEE (reference sequence). CDR3: CASSTRGFRETQYF. In nucleotides, the CDR3 is TGTGCCAGCAGCACCAGGGGTTTCAGGGAGACCCAGTACTTC.

The gene calls are TRBV10-3 and TRBJ1-4; possibly TRBD1 for D (5 bases). The CDR3 is 14 amino acids. V was pared by 0 bases and J by 8 bases, with 10 bases between. Germline CDR1 reads ENHRY; CDR2 reads SYGVKD. This CDR3 reads CAISESEGKEKLFF. The CDR3 DNA is TGTGCCATCAGTGAGTCGGAGGGGAAAGAAAAACTGTTTTTT.

The V call is TRBV30, the J call TRBJ2-7; 12 nucleotides match TRBD2. The V and J ends lost 2 bases and 6 bases, in that order; junction bases with no gene match: 8. Per the germline V gene, CDR1 is GTSNPN and CDR2 is SVGIG (reference sequence). The length of the CDR3 is 15 residues. The CDR3 reads CAWSLSLAGGAEQYF. CDR3 coding DNA: TGTGCCTGGAGTTTATCACTAGCGGGAGGCGCCGAGCAGTACTTC.

The chain joins TRBV7-9 to TRBJ2-3; 8 bases are shared with TRBD2. The CDR3 runs to 16 residues. V gave up 3 bases and J gave up 0 bases; unmatched junction bases: 5. The germline CDR1 and CDR2 sequences are SEHNR and FQNEAQ (reference sequence). The CDR3: CASSLRSSGSTDTQYF. In nucleotides, the CDR3 is TGTGCCAGCAGCTTGAGGTCTAGCGGGAGCACAGATACGCAGTATTTT.

This chain links TRBV28 with TRBJ2-3, with D uncertain. Germline V CDR1 and CDR2: MDHEN, SYDVKM. The CDR3 runs 18 residues. V was pared by 1 base and J by 5 bases, with 22 bases between. Here the CDR3 reads CASSLSKAAWSRLDTQYF. The CDR3 nucleotides read TGTGCCAGCAGTTTATCTAAGGCGGCCTGGTCGCGACTAGATACGCAGTATTTT. Full variable domain (remainder filled in from reference TRBV28 and TRBJ2-3): DVKVTQSSRYLVKRTGEKVFLECVQDMDHENMFWYRQDPGLGLRLIYFSYDVKMKEKGDIPEGYSVSREKKERFSLILESASTNQTSMYLCASSLSKAAWSRLDTQYFGPGTRLTVL.

The chain couples TRBV5-5 to TRBJ1-2; possibly TRBD1 for D (5 bases). Germline V gene sequence: CDR1 SGHKS, CDR2 YYEKEE (reference sequence). Trimming removed 2 bases at V and 2 bases at J, with 10 bases between. The CDR3 loop spans 14 amino acids. The CDR3 nucleotides read TGTGCCAGCAGCTTAAGGGGCCAAAACTATGGCTACACCTTC. Its translation is CASSLRGQNYGYTF.

The chain recombines TRBV25-1 with TRBJ2-5, with 10 bases lining up with TRBD2. Germline values: CDR1 MGHDK, CDR2 SYGVNS. The CDR3 length is 18 residues. With V trimmed by 3 bases and J by 1 base, 11 bases remained unmatched. CDR3 coding DNA: TGTGCCAGCAGTGAGCCCAGCGGGAGGGTAAATGGCCAAGAGACCCAGTACTTC. This gives the protein CASSEPSGRVNGQETQYF.

The chain is built from TRBV18 and TRBJ1-4; D uncertain. From germline, CDR1 is KGHSH and CDR2 LQKENI. Trimming took 6 bases from V and 2 from J, leaving 19 bases between them. The CDR3 sequence is 17 residues long. The CDR3 protein is CASSAVRVVATNEKLFF. The CDR3, as DNA: TGTGCCAGCTCCGCTGTGCGGGTTGTGGCCACTAATGAAAAACTGTTTTTT.

The chain combines TRBV6-1 with TRBJ1-2; 7 bases are a match to TRBD1. V was clipped by 5 bases and J by 6 bases; unmatched bases: 12. The CDR3 is made up of 15 amino acids. Germline CDR1 and CDR2: MNHNS and SASEGT. The CDR3 spells CASSPTSRGIDGYTF. The CDR3 DNA reads TGTGCCAGCAGTCCTACATCCAGGGGGATCGATGGCTACACCTTC.

This clone was seen a handful of times. V is TRBV4-2 and J is TRBJ2-1; perhaps TRBD2 as D (6 bases). V was cut by 0 bases and J by 3 bases, with 12 bases left in between. This CDR3 has 16 amino acids. From germline, CDR1 is LGHNA and CDR2 YNFKEQ. The CDR3 loop reads CASSQDRGGIYNEQFF. CDR3 coding DNA: TGTGCCAGCAGCCAAGATCGAGGAGGGATCTACAATGAGCAGTTCTTC.

This clone appeared once. This chain connects TRBV2 to TRBJ1-5, with D tentatively TRBD1 (6 bases). Trimming removed 5 bases from V and 3 bases from J, with 20 bases in between. The CDR3 has 17 amino acids. CDR1 is SNHLY, CDR2 FYNNEI, per germline. The DNA for the CDR3 is TGTGCCAGCAGTACACCTACAGGGTTTGATCACAATCAGCCCCAGCATTTT. It codes for CASSTPTGFDHNQPQHF.

The V gene is TRBV11-3, the J gene TRBJ1-1; maybe TRBD1 (6 bases). V lost 5 bases and J 1 base, leaving 14 bases between the germline ends. The CDR3 runs 15 residues. Germline values: CDR1 SGHNT, CDR2 YENEEA. The CDR3 nucleotides read TGTGCCAGCAGCCACGCCGGGACAAAGAACACTGAAGCTTTCTTT. It yields the protein CASSHAGTKNTEAFF.

The chain combines TRBV7-8 with TRBJ1-1, with TRBD1 matching over 7 bases. The trim removed 3 bases at V and 0 bases at J, leaving 22 bases unmatched. Germline values: CDR1 SGHVS, CDR2 FQNEAQ. CDR3 length: 21 residues. As DNA, the CDR3 is TGTGCCAGCAGCTTGGGGACAGAGGCCGAGGAATTAGTATTCTTGAACACTGAAGCTTTCTTT. This codes for CASSLGTEAEELVFLNTEAFF.

This chain uses TRBV5-1 with TRBJ1-3, with 7 positions matching TRBD1. The CDR3 runs to 15 residues. Germline trimming cut 3 bases from V and 4 bases from J; bases unmatched to any gene: 7. Per germline, CDR1 SGHRS and CDR2 YFSETQ. CDR3 region: CASSSMRQGGNTIYF. The CDR3, as DNA: TGCGCCAGCAGCTCCATGCGACAGGGCGGAAACACCATATATTTT.

This clone was counted between two and nine times. The chain couples TRBV7-6 to TRBJ2-3, with 7 bases fitting TRBD1. This CDR3 spans 15 amino acids. V lost 3 bases and J lost 4; bases outside the gene matches: 7. Germline V CDR1 and CDR2: SGHVS, FNYEAQ. CDR3: CASSFLGGVADTQYF. The CDR3 DNA follows: TGTGCCAGCAGCTTTTTAGGGGGCGTCGCAGATACGCAGTATTTT.

The genes are TRBV23-1 and TRBJ2-3; 8 positions agree with TRBD2. TRBV23-1 is labeled an ORF, and its function is uncertain. The J segment lost 4 bases and the V segment lost 7 bases, leaving 16 bases of the junction unmatched. The CDR3 spans 17 residues. The CDR3 DNA is TGCGCCAGCAATCCTGGACTAGCCGAAGTCTCCGCAGATACGCAGTATTTT. Translating it yields CASNPGLAEVSADTQYF.

The J gene is TRBJ1-2, the V gene TRBV19; 11 bases line up with TRBD1. CDR1 LNHDA and CDR2 SQIVND come from the germline V gene (reference sequence). This CDR3 is built from 14 residues. V was pared by 7 bases and J by 5 bases, with 6 bases of the junction left unmatched. CDR3 loop: CASTPGQGDYGYTF. CDR3 in DNA: TGTGCCAGTACCCCGGGACAGGGGGATTATGGCTACACCTTC. The full variable domain, with the rest looked up from reference TRBV19 and TRBJ1-2, is DGGITQSPKYLFRKEGQNVTLSCEQNLNHDAMYWYRQDPGQGLRLIYYSQIVNDFQKGDIAEGYSVSREKKESFPLTVTSAQKNPTAFYLCASTPGQGDYGYTFGSGTRLTVV.

This chain links TRBV5-4 with TRBJ1-2; unclear D gene. Per germline, CDR1 SGHNT and CDR2 YYREEE (reference sequence). CDR3 length: 13 residues. V lost 2 bases and J lost 1, with 6 bases in between. The CDR3 protein is CASSFSVNYGYTF. CDR3 bases: TGTGCCAGCAGCTTCTCCGTTAACTATGGCTACACCTTC.

The chain has TRBV29-1 and TRBJ1-5, with 9 positions matching TRBD1. Per the germline V gene, CDR1 is SQVTM and CDR2 is ANQGSEA. The CDR3 covers 12 residues. V was clipped by 6 bases and J by 5 bases; unmatched bases: 2. The CDR3 loop is CSVRQGDQPQHF. In DNA form, the CDR3 reads TGCAGCGTGCGACAGGGGGATCAGCCCCAGCATTTT.

The chain employs TRBV19 and TRBJ1-5, with 10 nucleotides matching TRBD1. The CDR3 covers 13 residues. V lost 7 bases to trimming and J lost 10 bases; unmatched junction nucleotides: 7. Germline loops: CDR1 LNHDA, CDR2 SQIVND (reference sequence). The CDR3 DNA is TGTGCCAGTAAGACAGGGGGCCCCTCCCCCCAGCATTTT. Protein sequence: CASKTGGPSPQHF.

The chain is built from TRBV4-1 and TRBJ2-7; 10 nucleotides align to TRBD1. This CDR3 is 19 amino acids long. Germline V gene data show CDR1 as MGHRA and CDR2 as YSYEKL. With V trimmed by 1 base and J by 3 bases, 15 bases remained unmatched. The CDR3 DNA follows: TGCGCCAGCAGCCAAGTGCGACAGGGGGCAGGGTTCCCTCTCTACGAGCAGTACTTC. Its protein product is CASSQVRQGAGFPLYEQYF.

The V and J genes are TRBV4-2 and TRBJ2-3; 9 nucleotides agree with TRBD2. With 0 bases clipped from V and 4 bases from J, the junction kept 5 bases outside the gene matches. Germline values: CDR1 LGHNA, CDR2 YNFKEQ. This CDR3 is 16 amino acids long. CDR3 amino acids: CASSQESGGRSDTQYF. The DNA for the CDR3 is TGTGCCAGCAGCCAAGAGAGCGGGGGGAGGTCAGATACGCAGTATTTT.

The rearrangement uses TRBV11-2 and TRBJ2-2; 9 nucleotides align to TRBD2. CDR1 is SGHAT and CDR2 is FQNNGV in the germline V gene. This CDR3 is built from 16 residues. After removal of 2 bases from V and 0 bases from J, the junction contained 1 base not matched to a gene. The CDR3 DNA is TGTGCCAGCAGCTTACAGCGGGGGGCGAACACCGGGGAGCTGTTTTTT. It yields the protein CASSLQRGANTGELFF.

The CDR3 nucleotides are TGCGCCAGCAGCTTCCGGGACTTCACCTACGAGCAGTACTTC. Its protein product is CASSFRDFTYEQYF. J is TRBJ2-7 and V is TRBV5-1; D may be TRBD2 (6 bases). CDR1 is SGHRS and CDR2 is YFSETQ in the germline V gene. V lost 2 bases to trimming and J lost 2 bases, with 11 bases between them. This CDR3 is built from 14 residues.

This clone has just a few counts. This chain links TRBV4-2 with TRBJ1-4, with 10 bases lining up with TRBD1. The germline V gene has CDR1 LGHNA and CDR2 YNFKEQ. This CDR3 is built from 15 residues. With 4 bases clipped from V and 5 bases from J, the junction kept 4 bases outside the gene matches. CDR3 in DNA: TGTGCCAGCAGCCCGGGACAGGGGAAAAATGAAAAACTGTTTTTT. Its protein is CASSPGQGKNEKLFF.

This clone was seen a few times. This chain's CDR3 is CSVEQPGGTYTF. CDR3 DNA: TGCAGCGTTGAGCAACCGGGAGGAACCTACACCTTC. The J gene is TRBJ1-2, the V gene TRBV29-1; D is unclear. Trimming shortened V by 3 bases and J by 10 bases, and 15 bases separated the two germline ends. The CDR3 totals 12 residues. Germline V CDR1 and CDR2: SQVTM, ANQGSEA.

The rearrangement joins TRBV18 to TRBJ2-2, with TRBD1 matching over 10 bases. In germline, CDR1 is KGHSH, CDR2 LQKENI. With V trimmed by 3 bases and J by 6 bases, 7 bases remained unmatched. This CDR3 has 16 amino acids. This CDR3 reads CASSPVMGQGPGELFF. In DNA, the CDR3 is TGTGCCAGCTCACCTGTCATGGGACAGGGGCCCGGGGAGCTGTTTTTT.

The DNA of the CDR3 is TGTGCCAGCAGTCCCCTTTCCGCAACAGGGAACTATGGCTACACCTTC. It encodes CASSPLSATGNYGYTF. J is TRBJ1-2 and V is TRBV28; D is possibly TRBD1 (6 bases). Trimming shortened V by 5 bases and J by 2 bases, and 18 bases separated the two germline ends. The CDR3 is 16 amino acids. Looked up from germline, CDR1 is MDHEN and CDR2 is SYDVKM.